This T cell receptor (beta chain) comes out of a study of radiation and T cells in renal cell carcinoma. Regarding the study as a whole: Irradiated tumors held more dominant CDR3 motifs than control tumors.

The protocol was immunoSEQ multiplex PCR, while the TCRdb copy is restricted to in-frame clones and leaves out a portion. This sample has 10,000 to 15,000 clones, with less than 70% found just once. Described treatment: treatment-naive control, cytoreductive nephrectomy. Treatment-naive patients without radiation supplied the control tumors at nephrectomy. Control tumor donors were a handful of females and approximately eleven males, median age approximately 58 years. This clone showed up just a few times. What it binds is not known. This CDR3 contains 15 residues. The germline V gene encodes CDR1 SGDLS and CDR2 YYNGEE. Deletions cut 0 bases from V and 0 bases from J, with 9 bases between.

The starting material was tumor tissue, obtained from a patient whose treatment was nephrectomy without radiotherapy. The genes are TRBV9 and TRBJ2-5; D uncertain. The source is a woman of 80 years or more with renal cell carcinoma. CDR3 in amino acids: CASSVGQTHQETQYF. Written as DNA, the CDR3 is TGTGCCAGCAGCGTAGGGCAAACACACCAAGAGACCCAGTACTTC.